A single T cell receptor (beta chain) is shown here with its context. What it recognizes is unknown. This sample is drawn from a study of cytomegalovirus exposure and HLA in healthy donors. Study conclusions and caveats: HLA restriction was apparent for most CMV-associated TCR beta chains in a later analysis. Associated with HLA alleles at 0.05 false discovery rate in a later analysis were over 15,000 TCR beta sequences.

The CDR3 spans 14 residues. Germline loops: CDR1 SGDLS, CDR2 YYNGEE. Trimming left V 0 bases short and J 8 bases short, with 14 bases between. The PCR employed 60 Vbeta primers together with 13 Jbeta primers. Assay: immunoSEQ multiplex PCR; the TCRdb copy retains only in-frame clones and omits some. The sample consists of 130,000 to 150,000 clones, 64% of them appearing once. The gene calls are TRBV9 and TRBJ1-1, with D unresolved. Sequencing was carried out using PBMCs. The TCR was taken from a woman in her thirties in good health and CMV-seropositive. The CDR3 nucleotides read TGTGCCAGCAGCGTAGCAGGTGGCACCTCGGAAGCTTTCTTT. Protein sequence: CASSVAGGTSEAFF.